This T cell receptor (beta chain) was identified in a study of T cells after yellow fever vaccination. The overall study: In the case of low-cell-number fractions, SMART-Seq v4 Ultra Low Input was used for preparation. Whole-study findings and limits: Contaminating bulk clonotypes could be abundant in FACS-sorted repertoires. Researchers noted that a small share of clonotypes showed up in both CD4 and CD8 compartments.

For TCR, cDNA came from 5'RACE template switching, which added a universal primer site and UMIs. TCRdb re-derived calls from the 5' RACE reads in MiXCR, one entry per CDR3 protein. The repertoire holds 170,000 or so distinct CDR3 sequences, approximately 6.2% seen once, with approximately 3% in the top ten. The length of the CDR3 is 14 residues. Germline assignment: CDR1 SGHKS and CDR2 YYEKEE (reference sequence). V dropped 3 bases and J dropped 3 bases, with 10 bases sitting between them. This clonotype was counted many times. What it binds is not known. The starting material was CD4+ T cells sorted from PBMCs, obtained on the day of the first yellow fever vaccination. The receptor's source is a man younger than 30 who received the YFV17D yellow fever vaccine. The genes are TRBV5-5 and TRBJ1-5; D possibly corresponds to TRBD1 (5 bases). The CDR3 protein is CASSSLQANQPQHF. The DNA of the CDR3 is TGTGCCAGCAGCTCTTTACAGGCCAATCAGCCCCAGCATTTT.